This T cell receptor beta chain was sequenced during a study of regulatory T cells in long-lasting Graves disease. The study's findings and limits: Among the persistent patients, 2,741 public clonotypes were shared, more than the 966 shared among new patients.

CDR3 regions were amplified by Arm-PCR using iRepertoire HTBI primers to build TCR beta libraries. Each CDR3 protein is one row after TCRdb ran MiXCR on the multiplex PCR reads. The table records some 370,000 distinct CDR3 sequences, over 9.5% of them present only once. Time point: newly diagnosed GD, antithyroid drugs for less than 3 months. RNA extracted from PBMCs served as the sequencing template. Patients with Graves' disease were diagnosed by American Thyroid Association guidelines. Blood from the periphery, 8 to 9.5 milliliters in all, was drawn into EDTA tubes. This clonotype was found many times. No antigen is known for it. These data were likewise used in another study, on T cells in Graves' hyperthyroidism and ophthalmopathy.

This specimen was peripheral blood mononuclear cells (PBMCs), taken at new diagnosis, from a patient treated with antithyroid drugs. This clonotype originated in a woman younger than 35 with Graves disease.

CDR3 nucleotides: TGTGCCAGCAGCCAGAATGATCCTTTTGCCTACAATGAGCAGTTCTTC. Its translation is CASSQNDPFAYNEQFF. The chain uses TRBV7-9 and TRBJ2-1; no reliable D call. Germline V gene data show CDR1 as SEHNR and CDR2 as FQNEAQ (reference sequence). V shed 5 bases and J shed 2 bases, with 16 bases lying between them. This CDR3 spans 16 amino acids.